This paragraph covers one T cell receptor (beta chain) sequence. Its antigen is as yet unknown. This sample was included in a study of pediatric ulcerative colitis. Looking at the study overall: Most patients had pancolitis, and two had left-sided colitis.

V gave up 10 bases and J gave up 7 bases, with 16 bases separating them. CDR3 length equals 12 residues. The germline V gene encodes CDR1 MNHNS and CDR2 SASEGT. General study results and limits: A couple of rectal CDR3 clonotypes occurred in all ulcerative colitis patients. Compared with controls, ulcerative colitis showed greater blood-rectum clone sharing.

Sequencing depth was up to 500,000 reads per sample. The assay was immunoSEQ multiplex PCR, and TCRdb's table has in-frame clones only and misses some. The sample shows 30,000 or so clones, around 80% of them seen only once. The sample taken for sequencing was blood. The chain employs TRBV6-1 and TRBJ1-2; D is ambiguous. This TCR derives from a boy younger than 18 with severe ulcerative colitis. In DNA, the CDR3 is TGTGCCATCGGACGGCCCGTTGGTGGCTACACCTTC. This translates into CAIGRPVGGYTF.